This T cell receptor (beta chain) originates from a study of T cells in Graves' hyperthyroidism and ophthalmopathy. This CDR3 region has 15 residues. With 6 bases clipped from V and 8 bases from J, the junction kept 12 bases outside the gene matches. Germline values: CDR1 MNHEY, CDR2 SVGEGT. The source of the PBMCs was 10 ml of fresh peripheral blood. This clonotype was recorded a few times. Template material for amplifying TCR beta CDR3 regions consisted of RNA transcripts. Researchers ran a first-round RT-PCR on the TCR CDR3 using the HTBI primer set. One entry per CDR3 protein results from TCRdb running MiXCR on the multiplex PCR reads. The data show about 270,000 distinct CDR3 sequences, with over 12% seen just once and around 30% held by the top ten.

This clonotype originated in a woman in her 50s with Graves' hyperthyroidism that later progressed to Graves' ophthalmopathy. Material for sequencing was blood. The V gene is TRBV6-2 or TRBV6-3, the J gene TRBJ1-2; 10 nucleotides agree with TRBD1. The CDR3 DNA sequence: TGTGCCAGCAGAACACCGGGACAGGGGCTTTACGGCTACACCTTC. Protein product: CASRTPGQGLYGYTF.